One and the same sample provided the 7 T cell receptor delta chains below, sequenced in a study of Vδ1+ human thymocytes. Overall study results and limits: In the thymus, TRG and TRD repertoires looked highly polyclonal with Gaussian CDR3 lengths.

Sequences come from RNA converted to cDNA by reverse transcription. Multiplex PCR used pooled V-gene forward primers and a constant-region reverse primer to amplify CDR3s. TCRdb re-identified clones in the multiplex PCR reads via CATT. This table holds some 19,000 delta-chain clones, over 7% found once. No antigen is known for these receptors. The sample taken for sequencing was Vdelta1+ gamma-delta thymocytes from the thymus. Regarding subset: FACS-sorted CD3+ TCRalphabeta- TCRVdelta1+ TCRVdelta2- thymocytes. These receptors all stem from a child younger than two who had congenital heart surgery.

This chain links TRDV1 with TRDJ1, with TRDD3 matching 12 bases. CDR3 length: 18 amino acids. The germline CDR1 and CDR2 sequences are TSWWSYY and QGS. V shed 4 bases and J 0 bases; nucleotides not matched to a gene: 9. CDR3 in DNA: TGTGCTCTTGGGGGAGCATCTGGGGGATACGGGTACACCGATAAACTCATCTTT. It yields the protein CALGGASGGYGYTDKLIF.

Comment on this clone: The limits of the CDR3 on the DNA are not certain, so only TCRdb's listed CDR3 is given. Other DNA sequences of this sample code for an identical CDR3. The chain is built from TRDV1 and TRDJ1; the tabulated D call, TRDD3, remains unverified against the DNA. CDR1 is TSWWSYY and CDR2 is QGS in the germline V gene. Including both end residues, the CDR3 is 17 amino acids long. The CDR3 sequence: CALGDWGIRGGTDKLIF.

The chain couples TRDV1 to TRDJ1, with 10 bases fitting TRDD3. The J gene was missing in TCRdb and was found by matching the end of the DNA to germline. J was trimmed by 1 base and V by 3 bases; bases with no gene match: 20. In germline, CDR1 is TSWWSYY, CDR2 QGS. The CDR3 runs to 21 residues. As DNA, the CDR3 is TGTGCTCTTGGGGACACCTCAAGGGTAGATGGGGGATACCCCTTCACCGATAAACTCATCTTT. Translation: CALGDTSRVDGGYPFTDKLIF.

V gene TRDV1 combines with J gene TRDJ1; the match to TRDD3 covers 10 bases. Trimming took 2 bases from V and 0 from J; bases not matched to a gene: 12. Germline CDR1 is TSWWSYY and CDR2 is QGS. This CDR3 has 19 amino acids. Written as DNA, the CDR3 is TGTGCTCTTGGGGAAGGGCCTTACTGGGGGATGAAGGACACCGATAAACTCATCTTT. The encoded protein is CALGEGPYWGMKDTDKLIF.

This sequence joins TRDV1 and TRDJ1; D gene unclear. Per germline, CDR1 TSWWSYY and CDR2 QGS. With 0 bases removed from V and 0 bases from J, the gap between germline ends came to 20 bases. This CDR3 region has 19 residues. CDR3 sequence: CALGELKKSGREYTDKLIF. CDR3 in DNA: TGTGCTCTTGGGGAACTGAAGAAAAGTGGTCGGGAGTACACCGATAAACTCATCTTT.

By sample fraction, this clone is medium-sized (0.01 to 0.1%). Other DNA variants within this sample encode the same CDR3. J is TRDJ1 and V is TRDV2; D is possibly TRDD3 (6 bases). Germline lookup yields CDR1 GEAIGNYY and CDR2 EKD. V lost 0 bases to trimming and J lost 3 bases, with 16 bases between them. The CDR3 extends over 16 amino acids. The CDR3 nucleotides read TGTGCCTGTGACACCGCCCTAAGTGGGGGCCCCGATAAACTCATCTTT. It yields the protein CACDTALSGGPDKLIF.

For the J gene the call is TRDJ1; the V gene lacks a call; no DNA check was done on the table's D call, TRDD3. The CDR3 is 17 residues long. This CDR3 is CAYDRRTGGPNTDKLIF. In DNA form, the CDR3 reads TGTGCCTATGACCGCCGTACTGGGGGTCCTAACACCGATAAACTCATCTTT.